The rows below give T cell receptor beta chains drawn from one sample of a study of blood T cell repertoires in COVID-19. Some clones are missing from TCRdb's copy, which holds only in-frame ones; the method was immunoSEQ multiplex PCR. The sample yields over 200,000 clones, 80% to 95% seen once. The sequenced material came from peripheral blood. These TCRs come from a person aged 18 to 30 with COVID-19, enrolled during active disease. Each CDR3 is given with its conserved first and last residue. The D gene is left open where the match is weak. Not every row has a clone size; where given, it reads once, few, many or a size class.

.	TRBV11-3	.	TRBJ2-3	TGTGCCAGCAGCTGGGGGGAGACCCCCAGAGATACGCAGTATTTT	CASSWGETPRDTQYF
.	TRBV28	TRBD2	TRBJ2-3	TGTGCCAGCAGTTTATGGAGCAGCGGGGCAGATACGCAGTATTTT	CASSLWSSGADTQYF
once	TRBV29-1	.	TRBJ1-2	TGCAGCGCCCCGACAACCCTTAACTATGGCTACACCTTC	CSAPTTLNYGYTF
.	TRBV24-1	TRBD2	TRBJ2-2	TGTGCCACCAGTCGGACTAGCGGGAGAACCTCGAGCACCGGGGAGCTGTTTTTT	CATSRTSGRTSSTGELFF
few	TRBV5-4	.	TRBJ1-5	TGTGCCAGCAGCCCGAACCGGACAGATTATAGCAATCAGCCCCAGCATTTT	CASSPNRTDYSNQPQHF
.	TRBV5-1	TRBD2	TRBJ2-1	TGCGCCAGCAGTCTTTCAACCGGGACTAGGGGGAATGAGCAGTTCTTC	CASSLSTGTRGNEQFF
.	TRBV28	.	TRBJ2-7	TGTGCCAGCCAGGGTATTGGCCTAACCGAGCAGTACTTC	CASQGIGLTEQYF
.	TRBV2	TRBD2	TRBJ2-3	TGTGCCAGCAGTATAGGGACTAGCGGGATTGGCACGCAGTATTTT	CASSIGTSGIGTQYF
.	TRBV2	TRBD2	TRBJ2-3	TGTGCCAGCAAAGCAACGACTAGCGGGAGGACAGATACGCAGTATTTT	CASKATTSGRTDTQYF
.	TRBV9	TRBD2	TRBJ2-3	TGTGCCAGCAGCCAGGGTTTGTCTAGCGGGGGAAGCACAGATACGCAGTATTTT	CASSQGLSSGGSTDTQYF
.	TRBV5-1	TRBD1	TRBJ1-5	TGCGCCAGCAGCTGGGGACAGGGAAATCAGCCCCAGCATTTT	CASSWGQGNQPQHF
.	TRBV6-2/TRBV6-3	TRBD2	TRBJ2-7	TGTGCCAGCAGTTATGCGGGGCGGGAGGGCAAATACGAGCAGTACTTC	CASSYAGREGKYEQYF
.	TRBV28	.	TRBJ1-5	TGTGCCAGCAGTTTATCCAGGTTAAATAGCAATCAGCCCCAGCATTTT	CASSLSRLNSNQPQHF
.	TRBV4-1	.	TRBJ2-7	TGCGCCAGCAGCCCGCGGGACTGGGGGTACGAGCAGTACTTC	CASSPRDWGYEQYF
.	TRBV9	.	TRBJ2-6	TGTGCCAGCAGCGAGTCACAGAGCTCTGGGGCCAACGTCCTGACTTTC	CASSESQSSGANVLTF
.	TRBV27	.	TRBJ1-4	TGTGCCAGCAGTTCAAACAGGGAGGGTGAAAAACTGTTTTTT	CASSSNREGEKLFF
.	TRBV4-1	.	TRBJ2-5	TGCGCCAGCAGCCAAGACTCAAGGGAGGAGACCCAGTACTTC	CASSQDSREETQYF
once	TRBV4-1	.	TRBJ1-2	TGCGCCAGCAGCCTTGGAAGTTCGACAGGCTACACCTTC	CASSLGSSTGYTF
.	TRBV19	TRBD2	TRBJ2-3	TGTGCCAGTAGTCTGGGACTACTCCCTGGGGTGGATACGCAGTATTTT	CASSLGLLPGVDTQYF
.	TRBV3-1/TRBV3-2	TRBD2	TRBJ2-7	TGTGCCAGCAGCCAAAGTAGCGGGAGGTTCGAGCAGTACTTC	CASSQSSGRFEQYF
.	TRBV24-1	.	TRBJ2-2	TGTGCCACCAGTGGACGCCGCGGCACCGGGGAGCTGTTTTTT	CATSGRRGTGELFF
.	TRBV29-1	TRBD2	TRBJ2-3	TGCAGCGCTTGGACTAGCGCGCATACGGCAGATACGCAGTATTTT	CSAWTSAHTADTQYF
.	TRBV10-1	.	TRBJ1-1	TGCGCCAGCAGTGATCCGGGGGAGTCTCAAGCTTTCTTT	CASSDPGESQAFF
.	TRBV7-9	.	TRBJ1-1	TGTGCCAGCAGCTTAGGGGCAGCGGGAGGCACTGAAGCTTTCTTT	CASSLGAAGGTEAFF
.	TRBV7-9	TRBD1	TRBJ2-7	TGTGCCAGCAGCTTAGTGGCGACAGGGGGCTCCTACGAGCAGTACTTC	CASSLVATGGSYEQYF
.	TRBV7-2	.	TRBJ2-7	TGTGCCAGCAGCTTAACTGGGGCAAGCTTCGACGAGCAGTACTTC	CASSLTGASFDEQYF
.	TRBV10-3	TRBD1	TRBJ2-7	TGTGCCATCAGTACACAGGGGGCTGGCGAGCAGTACTTC	CAISTQGAGEQYF
.	TRBV3-1/TRBV3-2	.	TRBJ1-1	TGTGCCAGCAGCCAAGCAGTCAGGGGCACTGAAGCTTTCTTT	CASSQAVRGTEAFF
.	TRBV5-1	.	TRBJ2-2	TGCGCCAGCAGCTTTAACGGTTACACCGGGGAGCTGTTTTTT	CASSFNGYTGELFF
.	TRBV24-1	.	TRBJ1-4	TGTGCCACCAGTGATCCCGCACAGGCGATTAATGAAAAACTGTTTTTT	CATSDPAQAINEKLFF
.	TRBV6-5	.	TRBJ1-3	TGTGCCAGCAGTTACTCGCGCTTCTCTGGAAACACCATATATTTT	CASSYSRFSGNTIYF
.	TRBV28	TRBD1	TRBJ1-2	TGTGCCAGCGTTCGATCGTCAGGGGGCCTGTTTGGCTACACCTTC	CASVRSSGGLFGYTF
.	TRBV5-1	.	TRBJ1-2	TGCGCCAGCAGCATGACAGGAGAGCCCTATGGCTACACCTTC	CASSMTGEPYGYTF
.	TRBV6-5	.	TRBJ2-1	TGTGCCAGCAGGGACTACGGGGATGAGCAGTTCTTC	CASRDYGDEQFF
.	TRBV5-6	.	TRBJ1-1	TGTGCCAGCAGCTTGGTGAGCCCTGAAGCTTTCTTT	CASSLVSPEAFF
.	TRBV28	.	TRBJ2-1	TGTGCCAGCAGGGCAGGGGTATACAATGAGCAGTTCTTC	CASRAGVYNEQFF
.	TRBV28	TRBD1	TRBJ1-3	TGTGCCAGCAGTTTGTGGTGGGGGACAGGAGCCGTGGGAGGGGACACCATATATTTT	CASSLWWGTGAVGGDTIYF
.	TRBV6-1	TRBD1	TRBJ2-1	TGTGCCAGCAGTGAAAGGGACAGGGTCTCCTACAATGAGCAGTTCTTC	CASSERDRVSYNEQFF
.	TRBV6-5	.	TRBJ1-1	TGTGCCAGCAGTAAACAGCTGAACACTGAAGCTTTCTTT	CASSKQLNTEAFF
.	TRBV6-5	.	TRBJ2-5	TGTGCCAGCAGTACGCAGGGTTACATGGGAGAGACCCAGTACTTC	CASSTQGYMGETQYF
.	TRBV21-1	.	TRBJ2-7	TGTGCCAGCAGCGAGAAAATCTCCTACGAGCAGTACTTC	CASSEKISYEQYF
.	TRBV11-2	.	TRBJ2-2	TGTGCCAGCAGCTTAGTGGGGGGAGGCGGGGAGCTGTTTTTT	CASSLVGGGGELFF
once	TRBV2	TRBD1	TRBJ1-5	TGTGCCAGCAGCGGAGGACAGGGGGGTCTCAATCAGCCCCAGCATTTT	CASSGGQGGLNQPQHF
.	TRBV7-8	TRBD1	TRBJ1-5	TGTGCCAGCAGCGCCAACCACCGGGACAGCGAGAATAGCAATCAGCCCCAGCATTTT	CASSANHRDSENSNQPQHF
.	TRBV9	TRBD2	TRBJ2-1	TGTGCCAGCAGCGTAGCTACCGCGGGGAGCGGGAGAATGAATGAGCAGTTCTTC	CASSVATAGSGRMNEQFF
.	TRBV7-8	TRBD2	TRBJ2-7	TGTGCCAGCAGCTCAGGGACTAGCGGGAGCTACGAGCAGTACTTC	CASSSGTSGSYEQYF
.	TRBV10-3	TRBD1	TRBJ2-7	TGTGCCATCAGTAGGACAGGGGCCTACGAGCAGTACTTC	CAISRTGAYEQYF
.	TRBV6-1	TRBD1	TRBJ2-1	TGTGCCAGCAGTGAAAGGGTACAGGGGTGGAATGAGCAGTTCTTC	CASSERVQGWNEQFF
.	TRBV10-3	.	TRBJ1-2	TGTGCCATCAGTGGGGGCACCCTGGGTGGCTACACCTTC	CAISGGTLGGYTF
.	TRBV5-1	TRBD2	TRBJ2-2	TGCGCCAGCAGGGCCCGGACTAGCGCGAACACCGGGGAGCTGTTTTTT	CASRARTSANTGELFF
once	TRBV10-3	.	TRBJ2-1	TGTACCACTCGGGACTCTAACAATGAGCAGTTCTTC	CTTRDSNNEQFF
.	TRBV5-1	.	TRBJ2-5	TGCGCCAGCAGCCTGCCCCACTCGCAAGAGACCCAGTACTTC	CASSLPHSQETQYF
.	TRBV7-3	TRBD1	TRBJ2-3	TGTGCCAGCAGCTTCAGGGGGTTGACAGATACGCAGTATTTT	CASSFRGLTDTQYF
.	TRBV12-5	.	TRBJ1-5	TGTGCTAGTGGCCTGGACGGAGAGGGTAATCAGCCCCAGCATTTT	CASGLDGEGNQPQHF
.	TRBV6-6	.	TRBJ2-7	TGTGCCAGCAATAGGTTACAGTATGACGAGCAGTACTTC	CASNRLQYDEQYF
once	TRBV24-1	TRBD2	TRBJ2-7	TGTGCCACCAGTGATACCACTAGCGGGAGTATGTACGAGCAGTACTTC	CATSDTTSGSMYEQYF
few	TRBV4-2	.	TRBJ2-3	TGTGCCAGCAGCCAGGGGGCGGAGACCACCACCACAGATACGCAGTATTTT	CASSQGAETTTTDTQYF